Below are 29 T cell receptor beta chains sequenced from a single sample in a study of CD8 T cells in Susac syndrome. RNA, at about 0.45 to 1 ug, was reverse transcribed with random hexamers. Using its own MiXCR run on the immunoSEQ multiplex PCR reads, TCRdb lists one record per CDR3 protein. Of 100,000 to 150,000 distinct CDR3 sequences listed, 90% to 95% are singletons. Sequences were obtained from CD8+ T cells from PBMCs. The receptors were gathered from a human donor with Susac syndrome.

The chain combines TRBV30 with TRBJ2-5, with 12 bases fitting TRBD2. Per germline, CDR1 GTSNPN and CDR2 SVGIG (reference sequence). The V and J ends lost 4 bases and 3 bases, in that order; junction bases with no gene match: 3. The CDR3 length is 14 residues. CDR3 DNA: TGTGCCTGGACCAGGACTAGCGGGGAAGAGACCCAGTACTTC. It translates to CAWTRTSGEETQYF.

The rearrangement joins TRBV20-1 to TRBJ1-1, with D maybe TRBD1 (5 bases). The V end lost 3 bases, the J end lost 1 base, and 9 bases lay between the germline ends. Germline V gene data show CDR1 as DFQATT and CDR2 as SNEGSKA (reference sequence). The CDR3 runs 13 residues. CDR3 bases: TGCAGTGCTAGGGGGGTTCCGAACACTGAAGCTTTCTTT. It specifies CSARGVPNTEAFF.

The genes are TRBV4-1 and TRBJ2-7; 11 positions match TRBD1. CDR3 length: 16 residues. The V gene's germline CDR1 is MGHRA and CDR2 YSYEKL. Trimming removed 1 base from V and 1 base from J; junction bases left unmatched: 3. The CDR3 spells CASSQGGQGGSYEQYF. CDR3 bases: TGCGCCAGCAGCCAAGGGGGACAGGGGGGGTCCTACGAGCAGTACTTC.

The CDR3 loop is CASRGVAGGITTQYF. CDR3 bases: TGCGCCAGCAGAGGGGTAGCGGGGGGGATTACAACGCAGTATTTT. The V call is TRBV10-2, the J call TRBJ2-3; 11 bases are shared with TRBD2. V was clipped by 6 bases and J by 9 bases; unmatched bases: 11. The CDR3 has 15 amino acids. The germline V gene encodes CDR1 WSHSY and CDR2 SAAADI.

The chain uses TRBV15 and TRBJ2-7; the match to TRBD1 covers 7 bases. Germline trimming cut 3 bases from V and 1 base from J; bases unmatched to any gene: 0. The CDR3 contains 13 residues. Germline V gives CDR1 LNHNV, CDR2 YYDKDF (reference sequence). The CDR3: CATSRDRSYEQYF. Here the CDR3 DNA reads TGTGCCACCAGCAGGGACAGGTCCTACGAGCAGTACTTC. The full variable domain, its missing parts supplied by reference TRBV15 and TRBJ2-7, is DAMVIQNPRYQVTQFGKPVTLSCSQTLNHNVMYWYQQKSSQAPKLLFHYYDKDFNNEADTPDNFQSRRPNTSFCFLDIRSPGLGDTAMYLCATSRDRSYEQYFGPGTRLTVT.

This chain connects TRBV4-3 to TRBJ2-1; D is unresolved. Trimming shortened V by 4 bases and J by 4 bases, and 8 bases separated the two germline ends. The germline gives CDR1 LGHNA, CDR2 YSLEER. The CDR3 loop spans 13 amino acids. CDR3 loop: CASSPSTYNEQFF. CDR3 nucleotides: TGCGCCAGCAGCCCCAGTACGTACAATGAGCAGTTCTTC.

The genes are TRBV30 and TRBJ1-1, with 7 bases identical to TRBD1. There are 13 residues in the CDR3. V trimming: 3 bases; J trimming: 1 base; junction bases outside the gene matches: 2. CDR1 and CDR2 (germline): GTSNPN, SVGIG (reference sequence). The CDR3 region has the DNA TGTGCCTGGAGGGGACAGCCGAACACTGAAGCTTTCTTT. It is translated as CAWRGQPNTEAFF.

The chain recombines TRBV28 with TRBJ1-5; D uncertain. The V and J ends lost 7 bases and 0 bases respectively, with 13 bases between them. The germline V gene encodes CDR1 MDHEN and CDR2 SYDVKM. The CDR3 sequence is 15 residues long. The CDR3 region has the DNA TGTGCCAGCAAAGAGGGCGGGTATAGCAATCAGCCCCAGCATTTT. This codes for CASKEGGYSNQPQHF.

The count of this clonotype is one. The chain recombines TRBV12-3 or TRBV12-4 with TRBJ2-1; TRBD1 matches 11 bases. The CDR3 has 15 residues. V shed 4 bases, J shed 6 bases, and the junction held 5 bases outside the gene matches. The CDR3 loop reads CASSSTGTGGNEQFF. The CDR3 bases are TGTGCCAGCAGTTCAACCGGGACAGGGGGCAATGAGCAGTTCTTC.

V is TRBV3-1 and J is TRBJ2-4, with 9 bases matching TRBD1. Per the germline V gene, CDR1 is LGHDT and CDR2 is YNNKEL (reference sequence). The length of the CDR3 is 14 residues. The trim removed 8 bases at V and 8 bases at J, leaving 10 bases unmatched. The CDR3 nucleotides are TGTGCCAGCTTACCAACTGACAGGGGGTACATTCAGTACTTC. This encodes CASLPTDRGYIQYF. The variable domain in full, completed from reference TRBV3-1 and TRBJ2-4, reads DTAVSQTPKYLVTQMGNDKSIKCEQNLGHDTMYWYKQDSKKFLKIMFSYNNKELIINETVPNRFSPKSPDKAHLNLHINSLELGDSAVYFCASLPTDRGYIQYFGAGTRLSVL.

The V call is TRBV28, the J call TRBJ2-4; 10 bases align to TRBD1. The J segment lost 9 bases and the V segment lost 2 bases, leaving 10 bases of the junction unmatched. The CDR3 covers 16 residues. In germline, CDR1 is MDHEN, CDR2 SYDVKM. CDR3 region: CASSLGDRGYEGIQYF. For the CDR3, the DNA is TGTGCCAGCAGTTTAGGGGACAGGGGTTATGAAGGCATTCAGTACTTC.

This rearrangement joins TRBV30 to TRBJ2-1; D uncertain. CDR3 size: 11 residues. Trimming stripped 2 bases from V and 7 bases from J, with 6 bases between. The germline gives CDR1 GTSNPN, CDR2 SVGIG (reference sequence). The DNA for the CDR3 is TGTGCCTGGAGTAGCCTAAATGAGCAGTTCTTC. Residues: CAWSSLNEQFF.

The V and J genes are TRBV12-3 or TRBV12-4 and TRBJ1-1; D possibly corresponds to TRBD1 (6 bases). This CDR3 has 11 amino acids. Trimming removed 5 bases at V and 11 bases at J, with 12 bases between. The CDR3 reads CASSTGYGAFF. Here the CDR3 DNA reads TGTGCCAGCAGTACAGGGTACGGGGCTTTCTTT.

The CDR3 reads CASSQGKYLEQYF. The CDR3 DNA is TGTGCCAGCAGCCAGGGGAAGTACCTCGAGCAGTACTTC. The gene calls are TRBV14 and TRBJ2-7; D not certain. The CDR3 loop spans 13 amino acids. The V gene's germline CDR1 is SGHDN and CDR2 FVKESK. The ends were cut back, 3 bases at V and 6 bases at J, with 12 bases in the middle.

The V gene is TRBV5-6, the J gene TRBJ2-1, with 9 bases aligning to TRBD2. Unmatched junction bases numbered 8, after V lost 6 bases and J lost 13 bases. The CDR3 loop spans 12 amino acids. Germline V gene lookup returns CDR1 SGHDT and CDR2 YYEEEE. The CDR3 DNA reads as TGTGCCAGCACCGTCACCGGGACTAGCCAGTTCTTC. This encodes CASTVTGTSQFF.

The genes are TRBV7-9 and TRBJ2-3, with no clear D. This CDR3 contains 14 residues. Germline lookup yields CDR1 SEHNR and CDR2 FQNEAQ (reference sequence). Trimming removed 4 bases at V and 2 bases at J, with 10 bases between. The CDR3 DNA is TGTGCCAGCAGCTACGTAACTACCACAGATACGCAGTATTTT. The encoded protein is CASSYVTTTDTQYF.

The V and J genes are TRBV15 and TRBJ1-1; D gene unclear. This CDR3 spans 18 amino acids. Trimming removed 1 base from V and 1 base from J, with 19 bases in between. Germline V gene sequence: CDR1 LNHNV, CDR2 YYDKDF (reference sequence). The CDR3 nucleotides read TGTGCCACCAGCAGAGTAGGGAGGTTTCAGTTGGGGAACACTGAAGCTTTCTTT. This codes for CATSRVGRFQLGNTEAFF.

The chain combines TRBV6-5 with TRBJ2-1; D is unresolved. The CDR3 sequence is 13 residues long. Germline V lookup: CDR1 MNHEY, CDR2 SVGAGI. Trimming stripped 3 bases from V and 4 bases from J, with 7 bases between. Here the CDR3 reads CASSYGIYNEQFF. CDR3 DNA sequence: TGTGCCAGCAGTTATGGTATTTACAATGAGCAGTTCTTC.

The gene calls are TRBV18 and TRBJ2-1; D is possibly TRBD1 (5 bases). V lost 0 bases, J lost 7 bases, and 10 bases lay in between. The CDR3 totals 14 residues. Looked up from germline, CDR1 is KGHSH and CDR2 is LQKENI. The CDR3 loop reads CASSPPVKGNEQFF. CDR3 bases: TGTGCCAGCTCACCACCCGTCAAGGGGAATGAGCAGTTCTTC. Variable domain in full (rest from reference TRBV18 and TRBJ2-1): NAGVMQNPRHLVRRRGQEARLRCSPMKGHSHVYWYRQLPEEGLKFMVYLQKENIIDESGMPKERFSAEFPKEGPSILRIQQVVRGDSAAYFCASSPPVKGNEQFFGPGTRLTVL.

This clonotype was counted once. This sequence joins TRBV4-1 and TRBJ2-2; the D gene could be TRBD1 or TRBD2 (5 bases each). Germline CDR1 is MGHRA and CDR2 is YSYEKL. This CDR3 spans 16 amino acids. Trimming stripped 4 bases from V and 5 bases from J, with 17 bases between. Written as DNA, the CDR3 is TGCGCCAGCAGCCCAGCGGCCGAAAGGGGAACCGGGGAGCTGTTTTTT. Translating gives CASSPAAERGTGELFF.

The chain combines TRBV7-2 with TRBJ2-1; D remains ambiguous. The CDR3 consists of 17 residues. Germline lookup yields CDR1 SGHTA and CDR2 FQGNSA. Deletions cut 5 bases from V and 0 bases from J, with 17 bases between. CDR3 DNA sequence: TGTGCCAGCAGCGCCCACCGTGAAGCAGCCTCCTACAATGAGCAGTTCTTC. Translation: CASSAHREAASYNEQFF.

The chain couples TRBV30 to TRBJ2-3, with a weak D call TRBD2 (6 bases). Per the germline V gene, CDR1 is GTSNPN and CDR2 is SVGIG (reference sequence). The V and J ends lost 0 bases and 2 bases respectively, with 12 bases between them. The CDR3 totals 15 residues. CDR3 in amino acids: CAWSVLARSTDTQYF. The CDR3 bases are TGTGCCTGGAGTGTTCTAGCGAGATCCACAGATACGCAGTATTTT.

There are a few counts of this clonotype. The chain couples TRBV11-2 to TRBJ2-3; D gene ambiguous. This CDR3 is 17 amino acids long. V was shortened by 5 bases and J by 2 bases, with 20 bases between the two germline ends. The V gene's germline CDR1 is SGHAT and CDR2 FQNNGV. The CDR3: CASSPQSSNPYTDTQYF. As DNA, the CDR3 is TGTGCCAGCAGCCCTCAAAGCTCTAATCCGTACACAGATACGCAGTATTTT.

The chain couples TRBV12-3 or TRBV12-4 to TRBJ2-3, with a tentative D call TRBD1 (6 bases). V dropped 10 bases and J dropped 4 bases, with 27 bases sitting between them. The length of the CDR3 is 17 residues. The CDR3 DNA reads as TGTGCCACCCACCCGGATACACAGGGCTTGACCGCAGATACGCAGTATTTT. Translated, it gives CATHPDTQGLTADTQYF.

This chain connects TRBV4-3 to TRBJ1-4, with TRBD1 matching over 10 bases. This CDR3 has 19 residues. CDR1 is LGHNA and CDR2 is YSLEER in the germline V gene. V shed 2 bases and J 0 bases; nucleotides not matched to a gene: 9. The CDR3 DNA reads TGCGCCAGCAGCCAAACCTTAATCGGACAGGGGGCAACTAATGAAAAACTGTTTTTT. Its translation is CASSQTLIGQGATNEKLFF.

The chain joins TRBV5-1 to TRBJ2-3, with D unclear. Germline CDR1 SGHRS, CDR2 YFSETQ. V lost 5 bases to trimming and J lost 1 base, with 5 bases between them. The CDR3 covers 12 residues. In DNA, the CDR3 is TGCGCCAGCAGGACGGGCACAGATACGCAGTATTTT. This translates into CASRTGTDTQYF.

This chain links TRBV5-6 with TRBJ2-5, with D possibly matching TRBD1 (5 bases). This CDR3 has 15 residues. Looked up from germline, CDR1 is SGHDT and CDR2 is YYEEEE. The germline V and J ends were trimmed by 4 bases and 3 bases, with 16 bases remaining between them. The DNA of the CDR3 is TGTGCCAGCAGCCGGAGCAGGGAAAACAAAGAGACCCAGTACTTC. Its translation is CASSRSRENKETQYF.

V gene TRBV20-1 combines with J gene TRBJ2-5; TRBD2 might be the D (5 bases). In germline, CDR1 is DFQATT, CDR2 SNEGSKA (reference sequence). This CDR3 spans 15 amino acids. Trimming shortened V by 0 bases and J by 4 bases, and 15 bases separated the two germline ends. As DNA, the CDR3 is TGCAGTGCTAGAGATGGGGAGATGGGGTCAGAGACCCAGTACTTC. This gives the protein CSARDGEMGSETQYF.

For the CDR3, the DNA is TGCAGTGGCGATCGGGCGGACCGGCACACTGAAGCTTTCTTT. It encodes CSGDRADRHTEAFF. The chain links TRBV20-1 to TRBJ1-1; D is unresolved. This CDR3 has 14 amino acids. Germline V CDR1 and CDR2: DFQATT, SNEGSKA (reference sequence). The V end lost 7 bases, the J end lost 3 bases, and 18 bases lay between the germline ends.